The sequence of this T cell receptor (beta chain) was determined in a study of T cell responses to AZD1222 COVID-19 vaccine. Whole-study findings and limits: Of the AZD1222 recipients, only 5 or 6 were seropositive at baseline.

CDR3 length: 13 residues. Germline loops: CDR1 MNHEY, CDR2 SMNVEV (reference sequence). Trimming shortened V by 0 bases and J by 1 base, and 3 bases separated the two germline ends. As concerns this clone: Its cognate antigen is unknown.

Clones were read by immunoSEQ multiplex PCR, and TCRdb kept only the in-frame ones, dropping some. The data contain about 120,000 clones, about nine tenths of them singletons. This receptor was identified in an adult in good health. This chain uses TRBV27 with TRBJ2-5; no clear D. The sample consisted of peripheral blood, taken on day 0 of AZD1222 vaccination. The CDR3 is CASSLSPQETQYF. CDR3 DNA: TGTGCCAGCAGTTTATCCCCCCAAGAGACCCAGTACTTC.